This T cell receptor (beta chain) was recorded in a study of blood T cell repertoires in COVID-19 (dated by TCRdb to the early 2020s). General notes on the study: Collaborator samples came from the United States, Italy and Spain and covered acute and convalescent phases of COVID-19. The prospective study material was composed of cDNA or gDNA derived from T cells, B-cell-depleted T cells, or PBMCs. Deeply sampled blood TCRbeta repertoires from subjects exposed to, actively infected with, or recovered from COVID-19 were included in the dataset. The repertoires were released in a freely available public database intended as a resource for research on the immune response to SARS-CoV-2. The samples were drawn from two sources: the first 160 participants of the ongoing ImmuneRACE study, and 1,000 to 1,500 subjects contributed by 6 global collaborators. The sample metadata nearly always contained a de-identified subject ID, COVID-19 status, age in years and sex. Where available, HLA class I and class II types were obtained from metadata supplied by the sample provider rather than from assay-based typing. The research as a whole found: The amount of clinical and demographic metadata varied by source and participant and was provided uncurated.

At one collaborating source in Seattle, patients were enrolled during active infection and were followed longitudinally through the course of disease. Whole blood was collected in K2EDTA tubes by collaborating institutions according to the institutions' own protocols. Collaborator samples were shipped for TCRbeta analysis as frozen whole blood, isolated PBMCs, or DNA extracted from either sample type. The sample holds one count of this clone. The clone's antigen remains unknown. Qualities for individual bases were not recorded, and no much larger clone is one base off. TCRbeta CDR3 regions were amplified from genomic DNA using the immunoSEQ Assay, a bias-controlled multiplex PCR. The published analysis was carried out like this. The number of nucleated cells in each sample was estimated by amplification of reference gene primers within the assay. To quantify the absolute abundance of each unique TCRbeta CDR3 rearrangement, sequence reads were collapsed and filtered. For each sample, productive Simpson clonality was calculated by taking the square root of Simpson's diversity index across productive rearrangements. TCRdb took this table from immuneACCESS and kept in-frame rearrangements with V and J called. Such tables lack part of the clones; where checked against another copy, unresolved V genes explain under half of the gap, and the rest is unexplained. D and trimming were read from the DNA, whereas the V and J calls and clone size are those reported in that table. This sample lists about 270,000 clones; roughly 82% were detected once. The ten largest clonotypes hold approximately 6% of the sample.

The CDR1 and CDR2 encoded by the germline V gene are SGHVS and FQNEAQ. Trimming removed 5 bases from V and 8 bases from J; the gene matches leave 7 bases unexplained. The cysteine opens and the phenylalanine closes a CDR3 of 15 amino acids. Just the 45-base CDR3 DNA is kept, in frame starting at base 1. Sequenced: peripheral blood. This sequence was found in a woman aged 80 or older with COVID-19, enrolled during active disease. This chain is built from TRBV7-8 and TRBJ2-1, with 12 middle bases fitting TRBD2. At the DNA level, the sequence is TGTGCCAGCAGCAGGCTAGCGGGGGGGAGCGATGAGCAGTTCTTC. Translated, this gives CASSRLAGGSDEQFF. The CDR3 plus the reference TRBV7-8 and TRBJ2-1 genes for the other parts give the full variable domain: GAGVSQSPRYKVAKRGQDVALRCDPISGHVSLFWYQQALGQGPEFLTYFQNEAQLDKSGLPSDRFFAERPEGSVSTLKIQRTQQEDSAVYLCASSRLAGGSDEQFFGPGTRLTVL.